Each of the 23 T cell receptor beta chains below was sequenced from the same sample in a study of radiotherapy plus CTLA-4 blockade in lung cancer (dated by TCRdb to the late 2010s). The method was the immunoSEQ multiplex PCR assay. As stored in TCRdb, this immuneACCESS dataset retains in-frame rearrangements with V and J assigned. A fraction of the clones does not appear; measured against another copy, unresolved V genes explain less than half of the discrepancy, and the remainder lacks a known reason. Present in this sample are about 49,000 clones, over 75% of which were seen just once. The ten top clones hold less than 9.5% of the sample. The specimen was peripheral blood, collected from a patient treated with radiotherapy plus ipilimumab. The receptors were gathered from a human donor with non-small cell lung cancer whose response to radiotherapy plus ipilimumab could not be evaluated.

V and J are TRBV15 and TRBJ1-1, with D unclear. Germline loops: CDR1 LNHNV, CDR2 YYDKDF (reference sequence). Trimming cost V 5 bases and J 1 base, with 11 bases left between them. The CDR3 is 14 amino acids. CDR3 sequence: CATSPGLKNTEAFF. The DNA of the CDR3 is TGTGCCACCAGCCCCGGACTCAAGAACACTGAAGCTTTCTTT.

V and J are TRBV14 and TRBJ2-1, with 8 positions matching TRBD2. Looked up from germline, CDR1 is SGHDN and CDR2 is FVKESK. The CDR3 is made up of 17 amino acids. The V segment lost 1 base and the J segment 8 bases; nucleotides outside the gene matches: 13. The CDR3 region is CASSQVRPGLGSDEQFF. The DNA of the CDR3 is TGTGCCAGCAGCCAAGTACGTCCGGGACTAGGGTCAGATGAGCAGTTCTTC.

This clone occurred once. The DNA for the CDR3 is TGTGCCAGCGGGGCGGGGACTTACCAAGAGACCCAGTACTTC. This gives the protein CASGAGTYQETQYF. V is TRBV13 and J is TRBJ2-5, with a possible D match to TRBD2 (6 bases). This CDR3 has 14 amino acids. Trimming cost V 8 bases and J 0 bases, with 13 bases left between them. Germline V gene sequence: CDR1 PRHDT, CDR2 FYEKMQ (reference sequence).

This chain joins TRBV7-2 and TRBJ1-3; 8 bases map to TRBD1. The V gene's germline CDR1 is SGHTA and CDR2 FQGNSA. The CDR3 runs to 13 residues. V gave up 7 bases and J gave up 5 bases; unmatched junction bases: 4. CDR3 residues: CASKGQGRNTIYF. The CDR3, as DNA: TGTGCCAGCAAAGGACAGGGTAGAAACACCATATATTTT.

The rearrangement uses TRBV5-1 and TRBJ1-4; D possibly corresponds to TRBD1 (5 bases). The germline gives CDR1 SGHRS, CDR2 YFSETQ. V was cut by 4 bases and J by 0 bases, with 13 bases left in between. The CDR3 loop spans 16 amino acids. CDR3 in amino acids: CASSPTGSTTNEKLFF. DNA of the CDR3: TGCGCCAGCAGCCCTACAGGATCTACAACTAATGAAAAACTGTTTTTT. The full variable domain, its missing parts supplied by reference TRBV5-1 and TRBJ1-4, is KAGVTQTPRYLIKTRGQQVTLSCSPISGHRSVSWYQQTPGQGLQFLFEYFSETQRNKGNFPGRFSGRQFSNSRSEMNVSTLELGDSALYLCASSPTGSTTNEKLFFGSGTQLSVL.

The chain has TRBV7-2 and TRBJ2-1, with 7 bases identical to TRBD1. The V and J ends lost 2 bases and 0 bases, in that order; junction bases with no gene match: 4. The CDR3 spans 16 residues. Per the germline V gene, CDR1 is SGHTA and CDR2 is FQGNSA. The CDR3: CASSLYGTASYNEQFF. The DNA of the CDR3 is TGTGCCAGCAGCTTATATGGGACAGCCTCCTACAATGAGCAGTTCTTC.

The rearrangement links TRBV5-1 to TRBJ2-3; 7 bases fit TRBD2. Germline-derived CDR1 and CDR2 are SGHRS and YFSETQ. The V segment lost 6 bases and the J segment 0 bases; nucleotides outside the gene matches: 1. The length of the CDR3 is 13 residues. The CDR3 region is CASTSGSTDTQYF. The CDR3 coding sequence is TGCGCCAGCACTAGCGGAAGCACAGATACGCAGTATTTT.

This chain uses TRBV12-5 with TRBJ2-3; tentative D call: TRBD2 (5 bases). Deletions cut 0 bases from V and 3 bases from J, with 10 bases between. In germline, CDR1 is LGHNT, CDR2 FRNRAP. The CDR3 sequence is 15 residues long. This CDR3 reads CASGLVRAWTDTQYF. Written as DNA, the CDR3 is TGTGCTAGTGGTTTGGTGCGGGCATGGACAGATACGCAGTATTTT. The variable domain in full, with the rest retrieved from reference TRBV12-5 and TRBJ2-3, is DARVTQTPRHKVTEMGQEVTMRCQPILGHNTVFWYRQTMMQGLELLAYFRNRAPLDDSGMPKDRFSAEMPDATLATLKIQPSEPRDSAVYFCASGLVRAWTDTQYFGPGTRLTVL.

V and J are TRBV4-1 and TRBJ2-3; maybe TRBD1 (6 bases). The CDR3 is 16 residues long. CDR1 MGHRA and CDR2 YSYEKL come from the germline V gene. Trimming took off 4 bases at V and 2 bases at J, with 16 bases between the two ends. The CDR3 protein is CASSRNRVQHTDTQYF. The CDR3 nucleotides read TGCGCCAGCAGCCGCAACAGGGTGCAACACACAGATACGCAGTATTTT.

The V call is TRBV5-1, the J call TRBJ2-5; tentative D call: TRBD1 (5 bases). The CDR3 runs 15 residues. CDR1 is SGHRS and CDR2 is YFSETQ in the germline V gene. The ends were cut back, 3 bases at V and 1 base at J, with 13 bases in the middle. CDR3 coding DNA: TGCGCCAGCAGCTCTCAGGGCACGTCCCAAGAGACCCAGTACTTC. This encodes CASSSQGTSQETQYF.

The table lists this clone with a count of one. The chain employs TRBV9 and TRBJ2-7; D gene uncertain. The V gene lost 0 bases and the J gene lost 3 bases, with 16 bases spanning the gap. CDR3 length equals 16 residues. The germline CDR1 and CDR2 sequences are SGDLS and YYNGEE. In nucleotides, the CDR3 is TGTGCCAGCAGCGTAGGTGGAGCAGCTGGCTTCTACGAGCAGTACTTC. As protein: CASSVGGAAGFYEQYF.

This sequence joins TRBV4-2 and TRBJ1-2; TRBD1 matches at 7 bases. Losses at the gene ends were 4 bases for V and 0 bases for J; bases not matched to a gene: 8. The germline V gene has CDR1 LGHNA and CDR2 YNFKEQ. The CDR3 totals 16 residues. The DNA for the CDR3 is TGTGCCAGCAGCCCCGGAGGGACAGCTACTAACTATGGCTACACCTTC. Its translation is CASSPGGTATNYGYTF.

This clone is a singleton in its sample. The J gene is TRBJ1-1, the V gene TRBV9, with D tentatively TRBD1 (6 bases). Germline V gene lookup returns CDR1 SGDLS and CDR2 YYNGEE. V dropped 0 bases and J dropped 2 bases, with 11 bases sitting between them. The CDR3 covers 15 residues. The CDR3: CASSVGGRGNTEAFF. The CDR3 bases are TGTGCCAGCAGCGTAGGTGGCAGGGGAAACACTGAAGCTTTCTTT.

This clone was seen just once. The chain links TRBV7-2 to TRBJ1-2; 7 nucleotides line up with TRBD1. The CDR3 length is 12 residues. Germline trimming cut 5 bases from V and 6 bases from J; bases unmatched to any gene: 3. CDR1 is SGHTA, CDR2 FQGNSA, per germline. The CDR3 loop reads CASSRGQDGYTF. In DNA form, the CDR3 reads TGTGCCAGCAGCCGTGGACAGGATGGCTACACCTTC.

This clone was picked up a small number of times. J is TRBJ1-2 and V is TRBV6-5; no definite D call. Germline assignment: CDR1 MNHEY and CDR2 SVGAGI. The CDR3 sequence is 15 residues long. Trimming removed 7 bases at V and 2 bases at J, with 17 bases between. CDR3 amino acids: CASTLTPGENYGYTF. The CDR3 DNA is TGTGCCAGCACCCTTACCCCCGGGGAAAACTATGGCTACACCTTC.

This chain links TRBV7-8 with TRBJ1-2; 8 nucleotides match TRBD1. The CDR3 consists of 15 residues. The V and J ends lost 4 bases and 3 bases, in that order; junction bases with no gene match: 7. Germline assignment: CDR1 SGHVS and CDR2 FQNEAQ. The CDR3 DNA reads TGTGCCAGCAGCTCCCGATTGACAGGGGACTATGGCTACACCTTC. Translation gives CASSSRLTGDYGYTF.

The J gene is TRBJ1-3, the V gene TRBV6-1; 7 bases are a match to TRBD1. This CDR3 spans 17 amino acids. The junction had 8 bases not matched to a gene; V was cut back by 3 bases and J by 0 bases. Germline lookup yields CDR1 MNHNS and CDR2 SASEGT. CDR3 bases: TGTGCCAGCAGTGAGGGGCGAGGGGGCAACTCTGGAAACACCATATATTTT. Amino acids: CASSEGRGGNSGNTIYF.

The J gene is TRBJ2-3, the V gene TRBV30; 10 positions agree with TRBD1. The CDR3 is made up of 14 amino acids. The germline V gene has CDR1 GTSNPN and CDR2 SVGIG (reference sequence). Unmatched junction bases numbered 7, after V lost 5 bases and J lost 5 bases. DNA for the CDR3: TGTGCCTGGGCCGGGACAGGGGAAGTAGATACGCAGTATTTT. This codes for CAWAGTGEVDTQYF.

As DNA, the CDR3 is TGTGCCAGCAGCTTAGCGGGGGAGGGGCAGTTCTTC. Translation gives CASSLAGEGQFF. The chain couples TRBV11-2 to TRBJ2-1; 7 nucleotides match TRBD2. V was pared by 1 base and J by 12 bases, with 3 bases of the junction left unmatched. CDR1 and CDR2 (germline): SGHAT, FQNNGV. The CDR3 totals 12 residues.

The J gene is TRBJ2-1, the V gene TRBV18, with TRBD1 matching 7 bases. Germline loops: CDR1 KGHSH, CDR2 LQKENI. V was pared by 6 bases and J by 3 bases, with 5 bases of the junction left unmatched. The CDR3 has 14 amino acids. CDR3 sequence: CASSDRAVYNEQFF. In nucleotides, the CDR3 is TGTGCCAGCTCCGACAGGGCTGTCTACAATGAGCAGTTCTTC.

This chain joins TRBV10-2 and TRBJ1-5; 9 positions match TRBD1. V lost 2 bases to trimming and J lost 1 base; unmatched junction nucleotides: 0. Germline CDR1 WSHSY, CDR2 SAAADI. The CDR3 has 15 residues. The CDR3 region is CASSEGQGSNQPQHF. CDR3 nucleotides: TGCGCCAGCAGTGAGGGACAGGGGAGCAATCAGCCCCAGCATTTT.

V usage is TRBV7-2 and J usage is TRBJ2-7; 11 bases are a match to TRBD2. This CDR3 has 15 residues. The germline CDR1 and CDR2 sequences are SGHTA and FQGNSA. Trimming took 5 bases from V and 6 from J; bases not matched to a gene: 9. The CDR3, as DNA: TGTGCCAGCAGCCCGCTAGCGGGAGGTTATCCCGAGCAGTACTTC. It is translated as CASSPLAGGYPEQYF.

The genes are TRBV7-7 and TRBJ2-1; maybe TRBD2 (6 bases). Germline V CDR1 and CDR2: SSHAT, FNYEAQ (reference sequence). CDR3 length equals 13 residues. The V gene lost 4 bases and the J gene lost 8 bases, with 12 bases spanning the gap. For the CDR3, the DNA is TGTGCCAGCAGCTCGGGGGATTTCGATGAGCAGTTCTTC. This sequence encodes CASSSGDFDEQFF.